This TCR beta chain was documented in a study of blood T cell repertoires in COVID-19. About the study: Material from acute and convalescent COVID-19 was sourced from the United States, Italy and Spain. PBMCs, B-cell-depleted T cells, or T cells were the source of the cDNA or gDNA that made up the material.

As originally analysed: Nucleated cell number was recorded as an estimate derived from reference gene primer amplification. Method: immunoSEQ multiplex PCR; TCRdb's copy keeps in-frame clones and lacks some. V, J and clone size are taken as reported in that table, and D and trimming were inferred from the DNA itself. Altogether 25,000 to 35,000 clones are present, roughly nine tenths being singletons, with the ten largest covering 5% to 6%. The V end lost 3 bases, the J end lost 5 bases, and 5 bases lay between the germline ends. Germline V gene lookup returns CDR1 SEHNR and CDR2 FQNEAQ (reference sequence). This CDR3 comprises 12 residues.

This rearrangement joins TRBV7-9 to TRBJ1-5; D remains unclear. The sample consisted of peripheral blood. The sequence derives from a man aged 55 to 70 with active COVID-19. This CDR3 is CASSFPDQPQHF. The CDR3 region has the DNA TGTGCCAGCAGCTTTCCGGATCAGCCCCAGCATTTT.